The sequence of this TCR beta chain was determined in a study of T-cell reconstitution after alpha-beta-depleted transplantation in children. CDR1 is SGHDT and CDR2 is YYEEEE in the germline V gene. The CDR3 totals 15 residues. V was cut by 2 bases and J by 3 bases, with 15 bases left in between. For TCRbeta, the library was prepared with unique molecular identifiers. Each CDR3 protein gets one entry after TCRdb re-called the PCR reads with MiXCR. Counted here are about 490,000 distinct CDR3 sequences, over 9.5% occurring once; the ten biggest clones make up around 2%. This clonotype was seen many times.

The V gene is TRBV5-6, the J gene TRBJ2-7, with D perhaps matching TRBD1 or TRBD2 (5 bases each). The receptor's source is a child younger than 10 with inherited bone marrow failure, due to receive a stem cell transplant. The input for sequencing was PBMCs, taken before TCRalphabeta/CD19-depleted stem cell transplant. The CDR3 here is CASSFRGVPDYEQYF. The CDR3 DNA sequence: TGTGCCAGCAGCTTTCGAGGGGTTCCCGACTACGAGCAGTACTTC.